This entry features one T cell receptor beta chain sequence. Sequencing was performed with immunoSEQ multiplex PCR; in TCRdb, only in-frame clones are kept and a portion is missing. The sample carries approximately 70,000 clones, 88% recorded once. The entry originates in a study of blood T cell repertoires in COVID-19. Across the study: Sites in the United States, Italy and Spain provided acute and convalescent COVID-19 samples. T cells, B-cell-depleted T cells, or PBMCs supplied cDNA or gDNA.

Sequenced: peripheral blood. The receptor was derived from a human donor in a cohort sampled during active COVID-19.

CDR3 residues: CAMRGELTDTQYF. DNA of the CDR3: TGTGCCATGCGGGGGGAGTTAACAGATACGCAGTATTTT. The chain is built from TRBV10-3 and TRBJ2-3; TRBD2 aligns across 8 bases. This CDR3 is 13 amino acids long. Per germline, CDR1 ENHRY and CDR2 SYGVKD. J lost 3 bases, V lost 9 bases, and 5 bases had no gene match.